The rows below give T cell receptor beta chains drawn from one sample of a study of blood T cell repertoires in COVID-19. Clones were sequenced by immunoSEQ multiplex PCR, and TCRdb holds only the in-frame ones, with some missing. The sample has about 170,000 clones; approximately 84% are singletons. The material sequenced was peripheral blood. The receptor set was obtained from an elderly woman with COVID-19, enrolled during active disease. Both conserved end residues are part of each CDR3. The D gene is left open where the match is weak. Size is stated for part of the rows, as once, few or many counts, or as a class when the clone is expanded.

clone_size: .; d_call: .; v_call: TRBV7-2; j_call: TRBJ2-3; cdr3_aa: CASSLLETGDTQYF; cdr3_nt: TGTGCCAGCAGCTTACTAGAGACTGGGGATACGCAGTATTTT
clone_size: .; d_call: .; v_call: TRBV2; j_call: TRBJ2-3; cdr3_aa: CASSELQKTDTQYF; cdr3_nt: TGTGCCAGCAGTGAATTGCAGAAGACAGATACGCAGTATTTT
clone_size: .; d_call: .; v_call: TRBV28; j_call: TRBJ2-1; cdr3_aa: CASSPMGASNYNEQFF; cdr3_nt: TGTGCCAGCAGTCCTATGGGAGCGAGTAATTACAATGAGCAGTTCTTC
clone_size: .; d_call: .; v_call: TRBV7-2; j_call: TRBJ1-6; cdr3_aa: CASSLDRASNSPLHF; cdr3_nt: TGTGCCAGCAGCCTAGACAGAGCAAGCAATTCACCCCTCCACTTT
clone_size: .; d_call: .; v_call: TRBV12-3/TRBV12-4; j_call: TRBJ1-1; cdr3_aa: CASSRDTYTEAFF; cdr3_nt: TGTGCCAGCAGCCGGGACACATACACTGAAGCTTTCTTT
clone_size: few; d_call: TRBD1; v_call: TRBV28; j_call: TRBJ2-5; cdr3_aa: CASSSGQGWRETQYF; cdr3_nt: TGTGCCAGCAGTTCCGGACAGGGGTGGCGAGAGACCCAGTACTTC
clone_size: .; d_call: TRBD1; v_call: TRBV29-1; j_call: TRBJ1-4; cdr3_aa: CSVEEPTGGREKLFF; cdr3_nt: TGCAGCGTTGAAGAACCGACAGGGGGCAGGGAAAAACTGTTTTTT
clone_size: .; d_call: .; v_call: TRBV7-9; j_call: TRBJ1-1; cdr3_aa: CASSLARDRTEAFF; cdr3_nt: TGTGCCAGCAGCTTAGCGCGGGACCGCACTGAAGCTTTCTTT
clone_size: .; d_call: .; v_call: TRBV4-1; j_call: TRBJ2-7; cdr3_aa: CASSQDSAGAGGEQYF; cdr3_nt: TGCGCCAGCAGCCAAGATTCTGCAGGGGCCGGGGGGGAGCAGTACTTC
clone_size: .; d_call: .; v_call: TRBV28; j_call: TRBJ2-7; cdr3_aa: CASSPGRRAYEQYF; cdr3_nt: TGTGCCAGCAGTCCCGGACGGAGGGCCTACGAGCAGTACTTC
clone_size: once; d_call: TRBD1; v_call: TRBV7-8; j_call: TRBJ2-2; cdr3_aa: CASSLQGALAGELFF; cdr3_nt: TGTGCCAGCAGCCTACAGGGGGCACTGGCCGGGGAGCTGTTTTTT
clone_size: .; d_call: .; v_call: TRBV5-4; j_call: TRBJ2-2; cdr3_aa: CASSSLQGGTGELFF; cdr3_nt: TGTGCCAGCAGCTCGCTACAGGGTGGAACCGGGGAGCTGTTTTTT
clone_size: .; d_call: .; v_call: TRBV30; j_call: TRBJ1-6; cdr3_aa: CAWSVPRTGGNSPLHF; cdr3_nt: TGTGCCTGGAGTGTCCCCCGGACGGGGGGTAATTCACCCCTCCACTTT
clone_size: .; d_call: TRBD1; v_call: TRBV6-5; j_call: TRBJ1-2; cdr3_aa: CASSWASGQTKGYTF; cdr3_nt: TGTGCCAGCAGTTGGGCCTCGGGACAGACCAAGGGCTACACCTTC
clone_size: once; d_call: .; v_call: TRBV3-1/TRBV3-2; j_call: TRBJ1-5; cdr3_aa: CASSAGRGQPQHF; cdr3_nt: TGTGCCAGCAGCGCAGGCCGGGGTCAGCCCCAGCATTTT
clone_size: .; d_call: TRBD1; v_call: TRBV5-4; j_call: TRBJ2-2; cdr3_aa: CASSLRTGLFTGELFF; cdr3_nt: TGTGCCAGCAGCTTACGGACAGGGTTGTTCACCGGGGAGCTGTTTTTT
clone_size: few; d_call: .; v_call: TRBV30; j_call: TRBJ2-1; cdr3_aa: CAWQAGHNEQFF; cdr3_nt: TGTGCCTGGCAAGCAGGGCACAATGAGCAGTTCTTC
clone_size: .; d_call: .; v_call: TRBV28; j_call: TRBJ2-7; cdr3_aa: CASSFPGYEQYF; cdr3_nt: TGTGCCAGCAGTTTCCCCGGCTACGAGCAGTACTTC
clone_size: .; d_call: .; v_call: TRBV18; j_call: TRBJ1-5; cdr3_aa: CASSQTGERQPQHF; cdr3_nt: TGTGCCAGCTCGCAGACCGGGGAACGGCAGCCCCAGCATTTT
clone_size: once; d_call: TRBD1; v_call: TRBV10-2; j_call: TRBJ2-6; cdr3_aa: CASRDRGGSGANVLTF; cdr3_nt: TGCGCCAGCCGGGACAGGGGGGGTTCTGGGGCCAACGTCCTGACTTTC
clone_size: .; d_call: .; v_call: TRBV30; j_call: TRBJ1-5; cdr3_aa: CAWSVTGSNQPQHF; cdr3_nt: TGTGCCTGGAGTGTAACAGGGAGCAATCAGCCCCAGCATTTT
clone_size: .; d_call: TRBD2; v_call: TRBV5-1; j_call: TRBJ2-5; cdr3_aa: CASSLVSSGGGQETQYF; cdr3_nt: TGCGCCAGCAGCTTAGTCTCTAGCGGAGGAGGGCAAGAGACCCAGTACTTC
clone_size: .; d_call: TRBD1; v_call: TRBV7-9; j_call: TRBJ1-1; cdr3_aa: CASSPGQGVFRSEAFF; cdr3_nt: TGTGCCAGCAGCCCTGGACAGGGGGTTTTTAGGTCCGAAGCTTTCTTT
clone_size: .; d_call: .; v_call: TRBV5-6; j_call: TRBJ2-1; cdr3_aa: CASRPRRAAYNEQFF; cdr3_nt: TGTGCCAGCAGGCCCCGCAGGGCTGCCTACAATGAGCAGTTCTTC
clone_size: .; d_call: TRBD2; v_call: TRBV3-1/TRBV3-2; j_call: TRBJ2-3; cdr3_aa: CASSQRAGTSPYF; cdr3_nt: TGTGCCAGCAGCCAAAGGGCCGGGACTAGCCCGTATTTT
clone_size: .; d_call: TRBD2; v_call: TRBV7-2; j_call: TRBJ2-3; cdr3_aa: CASSHRTSGTTDTQYF; cdr3_nt: TGTGCCAGCAGCCACCGGACTAGCGGCACCACAGATACGCAGTATTTT
clone_size: .; d_call: .; v_call: TRBV19; j_call: TRBJ1-2; cdr3_aa: CASRMTDVYGYTF; cdr3_nt: TGTGCCAGTAGGATGACAGACGTCTATGGCTACACCTTC
clone_size: .; d_call: .; v_call: TRBV2; j_call: TRBJ1-6; cdr3_aa: CASLQDLESPLHF; cdr3_nt: TGTGCCAGCCTACAGGACCTAGAATCACCCCTCCACTTT